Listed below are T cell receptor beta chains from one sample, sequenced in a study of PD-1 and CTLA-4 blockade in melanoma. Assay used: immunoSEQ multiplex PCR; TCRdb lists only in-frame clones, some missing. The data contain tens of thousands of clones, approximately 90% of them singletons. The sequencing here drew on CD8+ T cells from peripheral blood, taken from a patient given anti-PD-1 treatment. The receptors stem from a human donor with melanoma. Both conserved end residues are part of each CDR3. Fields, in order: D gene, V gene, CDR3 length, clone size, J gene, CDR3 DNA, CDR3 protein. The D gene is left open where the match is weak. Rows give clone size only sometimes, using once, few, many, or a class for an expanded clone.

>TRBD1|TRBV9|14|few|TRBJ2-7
TGTGCCAGCAGCGTAGGAGGGGGCGCCTACGAGCAGTACTTC
CASSVGGGAYEQYF
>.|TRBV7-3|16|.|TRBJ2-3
TGTGCCAGCAGCTTAACCGGACCTCCGGGGGCAGATACGCAGTATTTT
CASSLTGPPGADTQYF
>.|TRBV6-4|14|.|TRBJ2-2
TGTGCCAGCAGTGCCGGAGGGGGGACCGGGGAGCTGTTTTTT
CASSAGGGTGELFF
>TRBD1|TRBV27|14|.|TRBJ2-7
TGTGCCAGCAGTCACCGGGACAGGGCCCACGAGCAGTACTTC
CASSHRDRAHEQYF
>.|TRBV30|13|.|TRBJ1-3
TGTGCCTGGAGTGTAAACTCTGGAAACACCATATATTTT
CAWSVNSGNTIYF
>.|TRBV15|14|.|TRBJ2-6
TGTGCCACCAGCAACAGGGCTGGGGCCAACGTCCTGACTTTC
CATSNRAGANVLTF
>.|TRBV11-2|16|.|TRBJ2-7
TGTGCCAGCAGCTTAGGTGACAGGTTTTACTCCTACGAGCAGTACTTC
CASSLGDRFYSYEQYF
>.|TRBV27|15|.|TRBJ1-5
TGTGCCAGCAGTTTAGGGCAGGGTGGCAATCAGCCCCAGCATTTT
CASSLGQGGNQPQHF
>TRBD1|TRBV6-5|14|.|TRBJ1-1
TGTGCCAGCAGCCGAGACAGGGTGGGATATCTAGCTTTCTTT
CASSRDRVGYLAFF
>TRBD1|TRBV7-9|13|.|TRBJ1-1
TGTGCCAGCAGCTTCGAGGGGGCCACTGAAGCTTTCTTT
CASSFEGATEAFF
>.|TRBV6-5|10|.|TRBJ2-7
TGTGCCACAGGCTCCTACGAGCAGTACTTC
CATGSYEQYF
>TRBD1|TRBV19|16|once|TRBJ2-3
TGTGCCAGTAGTATTCCAACTGACAGGGGAAGAGATACGCAGTATTTT
CASSIPTDRGRDTQYF
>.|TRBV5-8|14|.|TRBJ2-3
TGTGCCAGCAGCTTTGGGGGATTCACAGATACGCAGTATTTT
CASSFGGFTDTQYF
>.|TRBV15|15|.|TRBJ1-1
TGTGCCACCAGCAGAGCTAGGACCCAGAACACTGAAGCTTTCTTT
CATSRARTQNTEAFF
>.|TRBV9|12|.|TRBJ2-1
TGTGCCAGCAGCACCAGTGACAATGAGCAGTTCTTC
CASSTSDNEQFF
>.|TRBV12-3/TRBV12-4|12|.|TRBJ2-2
TGTGCCAGCAGTTTGATGCGGCGGGAGCTGTTTTTT
CASSLMRRELFF
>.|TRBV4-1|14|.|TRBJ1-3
TGCGCCAGCAGCCAAGCGCTCTCTGGAAACACCATATATTTT
CASSQALSGNTIYF
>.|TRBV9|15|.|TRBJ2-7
TGTGCCAGCAGCGTAGGTGGGAATAGGGCCGACGAGCAGTACTTC
CASSVGGNRADEQYF
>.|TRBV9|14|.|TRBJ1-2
TGTGCCAGCAGCGGAGGGGTCAGTAACTATGGCTACACCTTC
CASSGGVSNYGYTF
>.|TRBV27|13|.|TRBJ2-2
TGTGCCAGCAGTTTAGATACTACCGGGGAGCTGTTTTTT
CASSLDTTGELFF
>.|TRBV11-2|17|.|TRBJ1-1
TGTGCCAGCAGCTCCGCCCCCGGGACAAATATGAACACTGAAGCTTTCTTT
CASSSAPGTNMNTEAFF
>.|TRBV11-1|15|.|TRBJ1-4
TGTGCCAGCAGCCCTCGACTCTCCGCAGGGGAAAAACTGTTTTTT
CASSPRLSAGEKLFF
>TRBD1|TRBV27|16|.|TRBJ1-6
TGTGCCAGCAGTTTATTCGGGACAGGGGATAATTCACCCCTCCACTTT
CASSLFGTGDNSPLHF
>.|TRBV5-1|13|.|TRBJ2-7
TGCGCCAGCAGCCCGTCGGAGGGCTACGAGCAGTACTTC
CASSPSEGYEQYF
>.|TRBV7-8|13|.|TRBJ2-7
TGTGCCAGCAGCCCAGGGGAGAAGAACGAGCAGTACTTC
CASSPGEKNEQYF
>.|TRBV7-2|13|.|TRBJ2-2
TGTGCCAAGGACGGGACGAACACCGGGGAGCTGTTTTTT
CAKDGTNTGELFF
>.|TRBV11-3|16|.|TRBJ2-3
TGTGCCAGCAGCTTAGATGGGGGTGACCGCACAGATACGCAGTATTTT
CASSLDGGDRTDTQYF
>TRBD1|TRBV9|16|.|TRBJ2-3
TGTGCCAGCAGCGTAGGGGACAGCCTGGGCACAGATACGCAGTATTTT
CASSVGDSLGTDTQYF
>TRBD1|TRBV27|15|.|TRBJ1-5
TGTGCCAGCAGTTTAACAGGGGCGGTTAGGCAGCCCCAGCATTTT
CASSLTGAVRQPQHF
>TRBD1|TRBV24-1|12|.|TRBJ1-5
TGTGCCACCGGACAGGGGATGCAGCCCCAGCATTTT
CATGQGMQPQHF
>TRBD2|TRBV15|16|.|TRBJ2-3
TGTGCCACCAGCAGGGGACTAGCGGGGAGCACAGATACGCAGTATTTT
CATSRGLAGSTDTQYF
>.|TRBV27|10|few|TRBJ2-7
TGTGCCAGCAGTTTGGGCGAGCAGTACTTC
CASSLGEQYF
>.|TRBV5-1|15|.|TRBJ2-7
TGCGCCAGCAGCTTGGCCACCGCCGCCCTGGACGTGCAGTACTTC
CASSLATAALDVQYF
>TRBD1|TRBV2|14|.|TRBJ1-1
TGTGCCAGCAGTATTACAGGGGGCGAGACTGAAGCTTTCTTT
CASSITGGETEAFF
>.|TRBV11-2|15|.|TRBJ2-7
TGTGCCAGCAGCTTAGAGGCGCGGGATAGCTACGAGCAGTACTTC
CASSLEARDSYEQYF
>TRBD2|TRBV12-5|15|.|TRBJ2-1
TGTGCTAGTGGCGGACTAGCGGACTCCTACAATGAGCAGTTCTTC
CASGGLADSYNEQFF
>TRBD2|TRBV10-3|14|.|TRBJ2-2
TGTGCCATCCTAGGCGGGGGGCAATCCGGGGAGCTGTTTTTT
CAILGGGQSGELFF
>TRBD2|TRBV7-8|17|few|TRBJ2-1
TGTGCCAGCAGCCTTCGGACTAGCGGGAGGGCAGGGAATGAGCAGTTCTTC
CASSLRTSGRAGNEQFF
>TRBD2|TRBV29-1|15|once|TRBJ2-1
TGCAGCGTTGAAGACGAAGCGGGGGGGTACAATGAGCAGTTCTTC
CSVEDEAGGYNEQFF
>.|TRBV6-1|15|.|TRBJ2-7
TGTGCCAGCAGTGAAGCGGGTGGCACGGCCTACGAGCAGTACTTC
CASSEAGGTAYEQYF
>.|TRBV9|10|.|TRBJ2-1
TGTGCCAGCAGCCCAAATGAGCAGTTCTTC
CASSPNEQFF
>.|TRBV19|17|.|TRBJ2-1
TGTGCCAGTAGTATATATTCCGGACAGTTTCTGAACAATGAGCAGTTCTTC
CASSIYSGQFLNNEQFF
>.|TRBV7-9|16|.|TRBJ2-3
TGTGCCAGCAGCTTAGAACTAGCTGCTAGCACAGATACGCAGTATTTT
CASSLELAASTDTQYF
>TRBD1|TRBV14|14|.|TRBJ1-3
TGTGCCAGCAGCTTGACAGGGGGTGTAAACACCATATATTTT
CASSLTGGVNTIYF
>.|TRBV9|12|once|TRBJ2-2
TGTGCCAGCAGCGTCAACTCCGGGGAGCTGTTTTTT
CASSVNSGELFF
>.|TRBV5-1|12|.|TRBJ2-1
TGCGCCAGCAGCTTGGTGGGGGATGAGCAGTTCTTC
CASSLVGDEQFF
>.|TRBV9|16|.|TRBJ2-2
TGTGCCAGCAGCGACCCGGGAGCGGAGGTCTCCGGGGAGCTGTTTTTT
CASSDPGAEVSGELFF
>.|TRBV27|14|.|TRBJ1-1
TGTGTCAGCAGTTTGGGGGGTTGGGACACTGAAGCTTTCTTT
CVSSLGGWDTEAFF
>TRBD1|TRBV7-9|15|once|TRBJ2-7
TGTGCCAGCAGCGAAACAGGGGGCGCATCCGGCGAGCAGTACTTC
CASSETGGASGEQYF
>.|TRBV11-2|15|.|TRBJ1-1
TGTGCCAGCAGCGACCTGCAGGGCGAGAACACTGAAGCTTTCTTT
CASSDLQGENTEAFF
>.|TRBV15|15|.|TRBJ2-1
TGTGCCACCAGCGCGTCGATAAGCTCCTACAATGAGCAGTTCTTC
CATSASISSYNEQFF
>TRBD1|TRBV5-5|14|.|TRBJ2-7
TGTGCCAGCAGCTGGGGACAGGAGAGCCACGAGCAGTACTTC
CASSWGQESHEQYF
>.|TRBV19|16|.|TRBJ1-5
TGTGCCAGTAGTGGAAACGAGTGGGATAGCAATCAGCCCCAGCATTTT
CASSGNEWDSNQPQHF